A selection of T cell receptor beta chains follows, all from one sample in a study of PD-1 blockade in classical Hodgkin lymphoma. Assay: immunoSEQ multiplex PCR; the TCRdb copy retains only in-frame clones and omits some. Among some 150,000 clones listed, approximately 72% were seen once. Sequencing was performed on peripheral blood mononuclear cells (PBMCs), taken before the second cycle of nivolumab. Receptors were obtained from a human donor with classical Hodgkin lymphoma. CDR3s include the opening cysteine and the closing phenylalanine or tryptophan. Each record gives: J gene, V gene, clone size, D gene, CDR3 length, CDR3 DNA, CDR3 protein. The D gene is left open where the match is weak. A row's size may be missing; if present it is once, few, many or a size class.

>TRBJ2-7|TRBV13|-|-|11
TGTGCCAGCAGCTTAGGGCCCGAGCAGTACTTC
CASSLGPEQYF
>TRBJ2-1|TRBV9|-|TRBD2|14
TGTGCCAGCGGAAGCGGGGGGGCCAACAATGAGCAGTTCTTC
CASGSGGANNEQFF
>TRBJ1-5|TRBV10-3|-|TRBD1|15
TGTGCCATCAGTGAGTGGGACAGGGGCAATCAGCCCCAGCATTTT
CAISEWDRGNQPQHF
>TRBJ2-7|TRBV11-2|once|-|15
TGTGCCAGCAGCTTAGTCGCGGGGGCGATAAACGAGCAGTACTTC
CASSLVAGAINEQYF
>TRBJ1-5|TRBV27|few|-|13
TGTGCCAGCAGTCCCCCAGGGTTTCAGCCCCAGCATTTT
CASSPPGFQPQHF
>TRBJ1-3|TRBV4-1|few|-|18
TGCGCCAGCAGCCAAGATCAAGGGCGGGTTTATGGTGGAAACACCATATATTTT
CASSQDQGRVYGGNTIYF
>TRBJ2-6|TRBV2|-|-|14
TGTGCCGGCAAACCCCGGTCGGGGGCCAACGTCCTGACTTTC
CAGKPRSGANVLTF
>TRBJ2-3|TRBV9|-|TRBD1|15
TGTGCCAGCAGCCCGTGGACAGGGAGCACAGATACGCAGTATTTT
CASSPWTGSTDTQYF
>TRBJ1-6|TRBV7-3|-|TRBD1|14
TGTGCCAGCAGCTTAGGGACAGGGAATTCACCCCTCCACTTT
CASSLGTGNSPLHF
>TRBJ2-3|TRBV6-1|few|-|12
TGTGCCAGCAGTTCATACACAGATACGCAGTATTTT
CASSSYTDTQYF
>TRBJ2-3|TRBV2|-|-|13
TGTGCCAGCAACTCGGAGAGCACAGATACGCAGTATTTT
CASNSESTDTQYF
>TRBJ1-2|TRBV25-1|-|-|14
TGTGCCAGCAGTGAAACTAGGGCTAACTATGGCTACACCTTC
CASSETRANYGYTF
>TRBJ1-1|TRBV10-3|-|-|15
TGTGCCATCAGTGAGGGATCGACAAGGGGCACTGAAGCTTTCTTT
CAISEGSTRGTEAFF
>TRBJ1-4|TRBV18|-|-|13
TGTGCCAGCTCACCACAGGGCCCTGAAAAACTGTTTTTT
CASSPQGPEKLFF
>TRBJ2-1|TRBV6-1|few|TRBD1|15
TGTGCCAGCAGTTCCCTCGGGACAGGGGACGGGTCTCAGTTCTTC
CASSSLGTGDGSQFF
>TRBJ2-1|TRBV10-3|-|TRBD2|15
TGTGCCATCAGTGACAAGCGGGGGGGCTACAATGAGCAGTTCTTC
CAISDKRGGYNEQFF
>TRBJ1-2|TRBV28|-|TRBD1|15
TGTGCCAGCAGTTTGGGCGGGACAGCTAACTATGGCTACACCTTC
CASSLGGTANYGYTF
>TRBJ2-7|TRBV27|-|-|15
TGTGCCAGCAGTCCTCGGACGGTCAGACACTACGAGCAGTACTTC
CASSPRTVRHYEQYF
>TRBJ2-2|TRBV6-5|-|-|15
TGTGCCAGCAGTACCCCCAAGAGACGGACCGGGGAGCTGTTTTTT
CASSTPKRRTGELFF
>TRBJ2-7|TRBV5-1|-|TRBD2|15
TGCGCCAGCAGCTTGGGGGCGGGGGTCTCCTACGAGCAGTACTTC
CASSLGAGVSYEQYF
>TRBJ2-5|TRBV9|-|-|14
TGTGCCAGCAGCGTTTTACAGGGAGGGGAGACCCAGTACTTC
CASSVLQGGETQYF
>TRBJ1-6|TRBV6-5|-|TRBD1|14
TGTGCCAGCAGGGGAGACAGGGGGTTAAGGCCCCTCCACTTT
CASRGDRGLRPLHF
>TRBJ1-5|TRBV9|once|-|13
TGTGCCAGCAGCGCAGGGGGCAATCAGCCCCAGCATTTT
CASSAGGNQPQHF
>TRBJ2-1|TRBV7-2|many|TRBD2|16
TGTGCCAGCAGCTTAGCACGGGGGGGCCTTTACAATGAGCAGTTCTTC
CASSLARGGLYNEQFF
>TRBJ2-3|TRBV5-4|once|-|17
TGTGCCAGCAGCTTGGGAATGACAGGTTTTAGCACAGATACGCAGTATTTT
CASSLGMTGFSTDTQYF
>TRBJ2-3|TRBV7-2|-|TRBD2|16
TGTGCCAGCAGCTCTAGCGGGAGGGCTCCCACAGATACGCAGTATTTT
CASSSSGRAPTDTQYF
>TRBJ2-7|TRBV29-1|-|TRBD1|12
TGCAGCGTTTTCACCGGGACAGCCGAGCAGTACTTC
CSVFTGTAEQYF
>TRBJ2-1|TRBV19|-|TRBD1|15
TGTGCCAGTTGTGCACAGGGGGCTTTGTACAATGAGCAGTTCTTC
CASCAQGALYNEQFF
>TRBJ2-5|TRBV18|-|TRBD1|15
TGTGCCAGCTCACGGGACAGGGGGCGCGAAGAGACCCAGTACTTC
CASSRDRGREETQYF
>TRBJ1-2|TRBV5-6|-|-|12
TGTGCCAGCAACTTCGGCAGCTATGGCTACACCTTC
CASNFGSYGYTF
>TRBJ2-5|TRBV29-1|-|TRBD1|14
TGCAGCGTTGCTGCGCGACAGGGGCAAGAGACCCAGTACTTC
CSVAARQGQETQYF
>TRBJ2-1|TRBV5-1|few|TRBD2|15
TGCGCCAGCAGTCCTCTGACTAGCGACTACAATGAGCAGTTCTTC
CASSPLTSDYNEQFF
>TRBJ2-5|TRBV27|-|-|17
TGTGCCAGCAGACCCACCTCGGACAGTGACTCACAAGAGACCCAGTACTTC
CASRPTSDSDSQETQYF
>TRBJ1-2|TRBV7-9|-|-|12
TGTGCCAGCAGCTTAGCAGGCTATGGCTACACCTTC
CASSLAGYGYTF
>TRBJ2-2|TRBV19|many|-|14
TGTGCCAGTAAACGTACTTCGAACACCGGGGAGCTGTTTTTT
CASKRTSNTGELFF
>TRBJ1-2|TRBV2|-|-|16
TGTGCCAGCAGGGATAGAATCAGGCGTACTAACTATGGCTACACCTTC
CASRDRIRRTNYGYTF
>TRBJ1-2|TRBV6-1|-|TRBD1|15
TGTGCCAGCAGAGACAACCCACAGGGGGCGGAGGGCTACACCTTC
CASRDNPQGAEGYTF
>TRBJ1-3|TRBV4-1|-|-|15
TGCGCCAGCAGGGAACACGGGTTCTCTGGAAACACCATATATTTT
CASREHGFSGNTIYF
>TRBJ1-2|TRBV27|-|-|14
TGTGCCAGCAGAGCCCAGGGGAGAGGCTATGGCTACACCTTC
CASRAQGRGYGYTF
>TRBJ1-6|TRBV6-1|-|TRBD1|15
TGTGCCAGCAGGTGGACAGGGGGCTGGAATTCACCCCTCCACTTT
CASRWTGGWNSPLHF
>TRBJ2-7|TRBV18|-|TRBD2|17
TGTGCCAGCTCACCTACCACTAGCGGGGGAAGCTCCTACGAGCAGTACTTC
CASSPTTSGGSSYEQYF
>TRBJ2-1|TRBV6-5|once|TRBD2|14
TGTGCCAGCAGTAGACTAGCGGGAGTGTATGAGCAGTTCTTC
CASSRLAGVYEQFF
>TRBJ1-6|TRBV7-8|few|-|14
TGTGCCAGCAGCTCCCGGGGGGTTAGGTCACCCCTCCACTTT
CASSSRGVRSPLHF